This TCR beta chain derives from a study of beta chain features in type 1 diabetes. V shed 2 bases and J shed 0 bases, with 11 bases lying between them. Germline V gives CDR1 SNHLY, CDR2 FYNNEI. The CDR3 spans 17 residues. This clone has more than one count but fewer than ten. Its antigen is as yet unknown. Markers CD45RO/CCR7/CD25/CD127/CD95/CD27 served to sort CD4+ naive, central memory, regulatory and stem cell-like memory cells. What was sequenced were expressed TCRB transcripts, since all of the isolated RNA had been reverse transcribed. Measured with immunoSEQ multiplex PCR; TCRdb has only the in-frame clones, and not every one. The data show fewer than 300,000 clones, with roughly a tenth seen just once and over 0.015% held by the top ten. Findings and limits, study-wide: In every one of the four CD4+ subsets, TCRB CDR3s were moderately but significantly shorter in Type 1 diabetes patients.

The chain uses TRBV2 and TRBJ2-6; a weak D match, TRBD1 (5 bases). The receptor's source is a man under 40 with type 1 diabetes. The sample was naive CD4+ T cells from blood. CDR3 protein: CASSEPRAYSGANVLTF. The CDR3 DNA reads as TGTGCCAGCAGTGAACCCAGGGCTTACTCTGGGGCCAACGTCCTGACTTTC.